These T cell receptor beta chains were read from a single sample in a study of radiation and T cells in renal cell carcinoma. Some clones are missing from TCRdb's copy, which holds only in-frame ones; the method was immunoSEQ multiplex PCR. The profile shows about 120,000 clones, around 85% of them singletons. The sample was blood, taken from a patient whose treatment included radiotherapy and nephrectomy. These receptors were collected from a man in his fifties with renal cell carcinoma. Each CDR3 is given with its conserved first and last residue. Fields, in order: J gene, clone size, D gene, V gene, CDR3 DNA, CDR3 protein. D genes are given only for firm matches. Where a row states a size, it is once, few, many or the class of an expanded clone; other rows omit it.

TRBJ1-1 | . | . | TRBV5-1 | TGCGCCAGCAGCTTGGGATACAGGCCCCAAAACACTGAAGCTTTCTTT | CASSLGYRPQNTEAFF
TRBJ2-7 | . | TRBD1 | TRBV6-5 | TGTGCCAGCAGTTATTCCGGGACAGGGGCTTTCGAGCAGTACTTC | CASSYSGTGAFEQYF
TRBJ2-2 | . | . | TRBV2 | TGTGCCAGCAGTTTCGACAGGACCTACACCGGGGAGCTGTTTTTT | CASSFDRTYTGELFF
TRBJ1-2 | . | . | TRBV6-5 | TGTGCCAGCAGTTACGGGGGGCGTGCTAACTATGGCTACACCTTC | CASSYGGRANYGYTF
TRBJ1-1 | . | . | TRBV30 | TGTGCCTGGAGGAGAGTAACCTCTAACACTGAAGCTTTCTTT | CAWRRVTSNTEAFF
TRBJ1-4 | . | . | TRBV7-2 | TGTGCCAGCAGCTTAGTTATGAGACACACTAATGAAAAACTGTTTTTT | CASSLVMRHTNEKLFF
TRBJ2-7 | once | . | TRBV5-6 | TGTGCCAGCAGCTTGGCTCTGGGGTCGGCATCCTACGAGCAGTACTTC | CASSLALGSASYEQYF
TRBJ2-1 | . | TRBD2 | TRBV5-4 | TGTGCCAGCAGCTTAAACGGAGCGGGGGGGCGGTCGGAGCAGTTCTTC | CASSLNGAGGRSEQFF
TRBJ1-4 | . | . | TRBV30 | TGTGCCTGGAGTCCCGGGAGCTCTAATGAAAAACTGTTTTTT | CAWSPGSSNEKLFF
TRBJ2-3 | . | . | TRBV7-6 | TGTGCCAGCAGCTCGGGACACTCAGATACGCAGTATTTT | CASSSGHSDTQYF
TRBJ2-7 | . | . | TRBV7-2 | TGTGCCAGCAGCTTTTATCTCCGCGAGCAGTACTTC | CASSFYLREQYF
TRBJ2-5 | . | TRBD2 | TRBV7-8 | TGTGCCAGCAGCTTAGCGCTCCTAGCGGGGGCACAAGAGACCCAGTACTTC | CASSLALLAGAQETQYF